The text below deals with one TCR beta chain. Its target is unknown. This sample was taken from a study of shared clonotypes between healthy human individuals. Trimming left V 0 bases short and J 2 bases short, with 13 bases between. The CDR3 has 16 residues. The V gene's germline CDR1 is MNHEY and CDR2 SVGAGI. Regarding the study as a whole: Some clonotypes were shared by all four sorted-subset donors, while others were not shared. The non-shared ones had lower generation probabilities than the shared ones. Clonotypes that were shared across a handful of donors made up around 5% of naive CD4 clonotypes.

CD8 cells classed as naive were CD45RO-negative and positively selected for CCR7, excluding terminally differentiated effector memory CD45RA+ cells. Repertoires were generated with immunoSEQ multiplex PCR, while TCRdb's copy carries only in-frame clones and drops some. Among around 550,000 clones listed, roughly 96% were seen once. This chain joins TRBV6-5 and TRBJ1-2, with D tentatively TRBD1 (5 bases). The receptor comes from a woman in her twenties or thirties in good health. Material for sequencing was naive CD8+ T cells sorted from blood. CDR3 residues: CASSYSTGATNYGYTF. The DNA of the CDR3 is TGTGCCAGCAGTTACTCGACTGGGGCTACGAACTATGGCTACACCTTC.